A single sample is the source of the 32 T cell receptor beta chains below, sequenced in a study of blood T cells in healthy people across ages. The second PCR ran about 6 to 11 cycles with a sample-barcoded 5' primer and J-beta primers. TCRdb processed the 5' RACE reads anew with MiXCR; each CDR3 protein has one entry. The sample records about 1 million distinct CDR3 sequences, roughly a quarter being singletons. A further study also used this sample, focusing on T cells of mothers and their children.

Sequenced sample: blood. These receptors all come from a girl aged 2-15 years in good health.

V gene TRBV19 combines with J gene TRBJ2-1; 8 positions match TRBD1. In germline, CDR1 is LNHDA, CDR2 SQIVND (reference sequence). There are 15 residues in the CDR3. V trimming: 4 bases; J trimming: 3 bases; junction bases outside the gene matches: 5. This CDR3 reads CASSNPGQGYNEQFF. CDR3 DNA sequence: TGTGCCAGTAGTAATCCCGGACAGGGCTACAATGAGCAGTTCTTC. The full variable domain, completed using reference TRBV19 and TRBJ2-1, is DGGITQSPKYLFRKEGQNVTLSCEQNLNHDAMYWYRQDPGQGLRLIYYSQIVNDFQKGDIAEGYSVSREKKESFPLTVTSAQKNPTAFYLCASSNPGQGYNEQFFGPGTRLTVL.

The V and J genes are TRBV5-6 and TRBJ2-5, with 7 bases aligning to TRBD2. The CDR3 has 18 amino acids. Germline V lookup: CDR1 SGHDT, CDR2 YYEEEE. V lost 0 bases, J lost 2 bases, and 13 bases stayed unmatched. CDR3 coding DNA: TGTGCCAGCAGCTTGGCGACGGATCTAGCGGACGCACAAGAGACCCAGTACTTC. Translating gives CASSLATDLADAQETQYF.

This clonotype was seen a handful of times. The rearrangement uses TRBV9 and TRBJ2-3, with 7 nucleotides matching TRBD2. This CDR3 region has 16 residues. Germline values: CDR1 SGDLS, CDR2 YYNGEE. The V segment lost 3 bases and the J segment 1 base; nucleotides outside the gene matches: 8. This CDR3 is CASSARGRAGTDTQYF. In DNA, the CDR3 is TGTGCCAGCAGCGCGCGGGGGAGGGCGGGCACAGATACGCAGTATTTT. The full variable domain, in which reference TRBV9 and TRBJ2-3 provide the parts outside the CDR3, is DSGVTQTPKHLITATGQRVTLRCSPRSGDLSVYWYQQSLDQGLQFLIQYYNGEERAKGNILERFSAQQFPDLHSELNLSSLELGDSALYFCASSARGRAGTDTQYFGPGTRLTVL.

The rearrangement uses TRBV6-6 and TRBJ2-5; 7 positions match TRBD1. Judging by the DNA end, TRBJ2-1 fits better; the J call may be wrong. The CDR3 extends over 13 amino acids. Germline V CDR1 and CDR2: MNHNY, SVGAGI (reference sequence). The CDR3 coding sequence is TGTGCCAGCAGGCCGGTGACAGGGAAGGAGCAGTTCTTC. It translates to CASRPVTGKEQFF.

This clonotype has only a few counts. One base away lies a much larger clone, so this may be a sequencing read error. V and J are TRBV7-6 and TRBJ2-7; 9 bases fit TRBD2. The J call may be mistaken, given a closer DNA end match to TRBJ2-1. Germline values: CDR1 SGHVS, CDR2 FNYEAQ. The CDR3 length is 13 residues. The CDR3 sequence: CAGSYGTSKEQFF. The CDR3 bases are TGTGCCGGCAGCTATGGGACTAGCAAAGAGCAGTTCTTC.

The rearrangement uses TRBV6-6 and TRBJ2-5; the D is unclear. The J call could be wrong; TRBJ2-7 is a better fit for the DNA end. The CDR3 spans 14 residues. Germline assignment: CDR1 MNHNY and CDR2 SVGAGI (reference sequence). The chain's CDR3 is CASSSMGGIYEQYF. The CDR3 region has the DNA TGTGCCAGCAGTTCGATGGGTGGGATCTACGAGCAGTACTTC.

This clonotype occurred a few times. The chain has TRBV7-9 and TRBJ2-5; D perhaps matches TRBD2 (5 bases). This CDR3 has 15 residues. V was shortened by 0 bases and J by 4 bases, with 12 bases between the two germline ends. Germline V gives CDR1 SEHNR, CDR2 FQNEAQ (reference sequence). The CDR3 loop is CASSLASASRETQYF. CDR3 coding DNA: TGTGCCAGCAGCTTAGCTTCGGCTAGCCGAGAGACCCAGTACTTC.

In this sample, this clonotype turned up a few times. This sequence joins TRBV14 and TRBJ2-7; no definite D call. This CDR3 has 16 residues. CDR1 is SGHDN and CDR2 is FVKESK in the germline V gene. Trimming took 0 bases from V and 2 from J, leaving 14 bases between them. As DNA, the CDR3 is TGTGCCAGCAGCCAAGATCCCCTAGGGCTGACCTACGAGCAGTACTTC. The encoded protein is CASSQDPLGLTYEQYF.

On this clonotype itself: At one end, the junction sequence differs from germline, possibly due to a read error. The J gene is TRBJ2-5, the V gene TRBV20-1, with a weak D call TRBD2 (6 bases). CDR1 is DFQATT and CDR2 is SNEGSKA in the germline V gene (reference sequence). The CDR3 spans 13 residues. DNA of the CDR3: TGCTGTGCTAGAGGCGGCGGGGCAGAGACCCAGTACTTC. This codes for CCARGGGAETQYF.

The chain links TRBV2 to TRBJ1-2; D possibly corresponds to TRBD1 (6 bases). Germline V lookup: CDR1 SNHLY, CDR2 FYNNEI. The V end lost 1 base, the J end lost 3 bases, and 12 bases lay between the germline ends. The CDR3 loop spans 15 amino acids. The CDR3 loop reads CASSEVTGGDYGYTF. The CDR3, as DNA: TGTGCCAGCAGTGAAGTGACAGGAGGGGACTATGGCTACACCTTC. Based on the CDR3 plus reference TRBV2 and TRBJ1-2, the full variable domain is EPEVTQTPSHQVTQMGQEVILRCVPISNHLYFYWYRQILGQKVEFLVSFYNNEISEKSEIFDDQFSVERPDGSNFTLKIRSTKLEDSAMYFCASSEVTGGDYGYTFGSGTRLTVV.

The rearrangement links TRBV27 to TRBJ2-1; D gene ambiguous. This CDR3 is 12 amino acids long. The germline CDR1 and CDR2 sequences are MNHEY and SMNVEV (reference sequence). The V end was cut by 3 bases, the J end by 12 bases, with 12 bases between. The CDR3 region has the DNA TGTGCCAGCAGTTTGCCTGGTGGCGGGCAGTTCTTC. This gives the protein CASSLPGGGQFF.

The V gene is TRBV7-9, the J gene TRBJ2-3; D perhaps matches TRBD2 (5 bases). The CDR3 extends over 16 amino acids. In germline, CDR1 is SEHNR, CDR2 FQNEAQ (reference sequence). Trimming pared 5 bases from V and 3 bases from J, leaving 18 bases between. The CDR3 DNA follows: TGTGCCAGCAGCGAAGAACTAGGGTTGCGGACAGATACGCAGTATTTT. Translation gives CASSEELGLRTDTQYF.

V and J are TRBV6-6 and TRBJ2-7; the D gene is possibly TRBD2 (5 bases). The assigned J gene may be wrong: the sequence end matches TRBJ2-5 better. This CDR3 region has 15 residues. Germline values: CDR1 MNHNY, CDR2 SVGAGI (reference sequence). The CDR3 reads CASSYTGTPHETQYF. As DNA, the CDR3 is TGTGCCAGCAGTTACACGGGAACCCCTCACGAGACCCAGTACTTC.

This chain uses TRBV3-1 with TRBJ2-1, with D uncertain. Germline CDR1 reads LGHDT; CDR2 reads YNNKEL (reference sequence). The CDR3 is made up of 14 amino acids. V was cut by 1 base and J by 5 bases, with 9 bases left in between. In DNA form, the CDR3 reads TGTGCCAGCAGCCAAGTGGGGTCCAACAATGAGCAGTTCTTC. It encodes CASSQVGSNNEQFF.

This clonotype was recorded a few times. This chain joins TRBV20-1 and TRBJ2-5; 8 positions agree with TRBD2. The V and J ends lost 6 bases and 5 bases, in that order; junction bases with no gene match: 8. CDR1 is DFQATT, CDR2 SNEGSKA, per germline (reference sequence). The CDR3 runs 13 residues. The CDR3 nucleotides are TGCAGTGCGGAGGAGCGGGGGAGGGAGACCCAGTACTTC. Its translation: CSAEERGRETQYF.

The V gene is TRBV4-3, the J gene TRBJ1-4, with D tentatively TRBD1 (6 bases). Trimming removed 3 bases from V and 0 bases from J, with 14 bases in between. The CDR3 runs 17 residues. Germline-derived CDR1 and CDR2 are LGHNA and YSLEER. The CDR3 spells CASSHLQGPSTNEKLFF. The CDR3 DNA is TGCGCCAGCAGCCATCTGCAGGGGCCCTCAACTAATGAAAAACTGTTTTTT.

The chain links TRBV27 to TRBJ2-7, with 10 bases lining up with TRBD1. CDR1 and CDR2 (germline): MNHEY, SMNVEV (reference sequence). With V trimmed by 3 bases and J by 2 bases, 7 bases remained unmatched. This CDR3 is built from 16 residues. CDR3 loop: CASSLGQGTLAYEQYF. The CDR3 region has the DNA TGTGCCAGCAGTTTGGGACAGGGGACTTTGGCCTACGAGCAGTACTTC.

The rearrangement joins TRBV6-2 or TRBV6-3 to TRBJ1-5; tentative D call: TRBD1 (5 bases). Germline V lookup: CDR1 MNHEY, CDR2 SVGEGT. The CDR3 contains 13 residues. V shed 2 bases and J shed 5 bases, with 7 bases lying between them. CDR3 amino acids: CASSYGAYQPQHF. The DNA of the CDR3 is TGTGCCAGCAGTTACGGGGCGTATCAGCCCCAGCATTTT.

The J gene is TRBJ1-4, the V gene TRBV5-5; TRBD1 is a possible D gene (6 bases). CDR3 length: 15 residues. V was clipped by 4 bases and J by 5 bases, with 15 bases between them. Germline V gene data show CDR1 as SGHKS and CDR2 as YYEKEE (reference sequence). CDR3 residues: CASSRTAAENEKLFF. The DNA for the CDR3 is TGTGCCAGCAGCCGGACAGCCGCAGAAAATGAAAAACTGTTTTTT. Together with reference TRBV5-5 and TRBJ1-4, the CDR3 gives the full variable domain: DAGVTQSPTHLIKTRGQQVTLRCSPISGHKSVSWYQQVLGQGPQFIFQYYEKEERGRGNFPDRFSARQFPNYSSELNVNALLLGDSALYLCASSRTAAENEKLFFGSGTQLSVL.

The chain uses TRBV20-1 and TRBJ2-7; TRBD2 matches 9 bases. Unmatched junction bases numbered 5, after V lost 0 bases and J lost 2 bases. Germline V gene sequence: CDR1 DFQATT, CDR2 SNEGSKA (reference sequence). This CDR3 has 15 residues. CDR3 DNA: TGCAGTGCTAGAGAGGGCGGGGGGGCCCCCTACGAGCAGTACTTC. Residues: CSAREGGGAPYEQYF.

In its sample, this clonotype was seen a few times. The chain combines TRBV5-6 with TRBJ2-3; D is unclear. The CDR3 loop spans 14 amino acids. The germline V gene has CDR1 SGHDT and CDR2 YYEEEE. V was trimmed by 4 bases and J by 3 bases, leaving 12 bases between them. This CDR3 is CASSGYATTDTQYF. The CDR3 DNA reads as TGTGCCAGCAGCGGATATGCGACTACAGATACGCAGTATTTT.

The chain couples TRBV5-1 to TRBJ1-4, with D maybe TRBD1 (6 bases). The CDR3 has 15 amino acids. The germline V and J ends were trimmed by 4 bases and 5 bases, with 15 bases remaining between them. Germline V gene lookup returns CDR1 SGHRS and CDR2 YFSETQ. CDR3 protein: CASSPSTGANEKLFF. The CDR3 DNA reads TGCGCCAGCAGCCCATCGACAGGAGCCAATGAAAAACTGTTTTTT.

The rearrangement links TRBV7-6 to TRBJ1-1; perhaps TRBD1 as D (6 bases). Germline CDR1 and CDR2: SGHVS and FNYEAQ. Between the trimmed V and J ends, which lost 1 base and 6 bases, there was a span of 15 bases. The CDR3 is made up of 15 amino acids. DNA of the CDR3: TGTGCCAGCAGCTTAGGTGCAGGGGAGGGGGCTGAAGCTTTCTTT. The encoded protein is CASSLGAGEGAEAFF.

This clonotype came up once. A much larger clone lies one base from this, so it may be a read error. The genes are TRBV2 and TRBJ2-1; TRBD2 agrees at 9 bases. Germline V gene sequence: CDR1 SNHLY, CDR2 FYNNEI. The CDR3 runs to 13 residues. CDR3 nucleotide sequence: TGTCCCAGCTGCCTAGCGGGGATCAATGAGCAGTTCTTC. Translation: CPSCLAGINEQFF.

This CDR3 is CASSPIYETQYF. CDR3 DNA: TGTGCCAGCAGTCCAATTTACGAGACCCAGTACTTC. The rearrangement joins TRBV12-3 or TRBV12-4 to TRBJ2-5; D not certain. The CDR3 is made up of 12 amino acids. The ends were cut back, 5 bases at V and 5 bases at J, with 9 bases in the middle.

This clonotype has a handful of counts. V and J are TRBV4-1 and TRBJ2-1; maybe TRBD2 (6 bases). The J call may not be correct, given that the DNA end is closer to TRBJ2-7. Germline V lookup: CDR1 MGHRA, CDR2 YSYEKL. This CDR3 spans 16 amino acids. DNA for the CDR3: TGCGCCAGCAGCCCCGAAAGCGGGCCTCCCGACTACGAGCAGTACTTC. It translates to CASSPESGPPDYEQYF.

This clonotype was seen only a few times. The chain recombines TRBV20-1 with TRBJ2-7, with D possibly TRBD2 on 5 matching bases. With 3 bases removed from V and 7 bases from J, the gap between germline ends came to 13 bases. The germline V gene encodes CDR1 DFQATT and CDR2 SNEGSKA (reference sequence). There are 12 residues in the CDR3. CDR3 in amino acids: CSASPGMGEQYF. In DNA form, the CDR3 reads TGCAGTGCTAGTCCCGGGATGGGGGAGCAGTACTTC.

This clonotype was seen more than once but under ten times. The chain links TRBV18 to TRBJ2-3, with 8 bases identical to TRBD2. With 6 bases clipped from V and 4 bases from J, the junction kept 9 bases outside the gene matches. CDR1 and CDR2 from the germline V gene are KGHSH and LQKENI. CDR3 length: 15 amino acids. The chain's CDR3 is CASSASGGVADTQYF. The CDR3 nucleotides are TGTGCCAGCTCGGCGAGCGGGGGAGTCGCAGATACGCAGTATTTT.

This clonotype has only a few counts. The chain uses TRBV12-3 or TRBV12-4 and TRBJ2-1; D call uncertain. The CDR3 has 13 residues. V was pared by 10 bases and J by 1 base, with 11 bases between. The CDR3 DNA is TGTGCCACCAAGGGTACTTCCTACAATGAGCAGTTCTTC. Protein: CATKGTSYNEQFF.

This clonotype has just a few counts. A junction end diverges from the germline sequence, so it may reflect a read error. The chain joins TRBV6-2 or TRBV6-3 to TRBJ2-7; D might be TRBD1 or TRBD2, each matching 5 bases. Germline V gene lookup returns CDR1 MNHEY and CDR2 SVGEGT. The CDR3 extends over 18 amino acids. The CDR3 reads CASSYYPLRDVRRDEQYF. CDR3 in DNA: TGTGCCAGCAGCTACTACCCTCTCCGGGACGTCCGTCGGGACGAGCAGTACTTC.

This clonotype was recorded a few times. This chain joins TRBV9 and TRBJ2-1; D gene ambiguous. Trimming stripped 3 bases from V and 5 bases from J, with 12 bases between. CDR1 and CDR2 (germline): SGDLS, YYNGEE. The CDR3 is made up of 14 amino acids. Written as DNA, the CDR3 is TGTGCCAGCAGCGAGGGTACGTCTAACAATGAGCAGTTCTTC. Residues: CASSEGTSNNEQFF.

The chain has TRBV5-1 and TRBJ2-5; D is unclear. Judging by the DNA end, TRBJ2-1 fits better; the J call may be wrong. The germline V gene encodes CDR1 SGHRS and CDR2 YFSETQ. The CDR3 runs 13 residues. In DNA, the CDR3 is TGCGCCAGCAGCTTGGGGGTGGGCGGTGAGCAGTTCTTC. Translation gives CASSLGVGGEQFF.